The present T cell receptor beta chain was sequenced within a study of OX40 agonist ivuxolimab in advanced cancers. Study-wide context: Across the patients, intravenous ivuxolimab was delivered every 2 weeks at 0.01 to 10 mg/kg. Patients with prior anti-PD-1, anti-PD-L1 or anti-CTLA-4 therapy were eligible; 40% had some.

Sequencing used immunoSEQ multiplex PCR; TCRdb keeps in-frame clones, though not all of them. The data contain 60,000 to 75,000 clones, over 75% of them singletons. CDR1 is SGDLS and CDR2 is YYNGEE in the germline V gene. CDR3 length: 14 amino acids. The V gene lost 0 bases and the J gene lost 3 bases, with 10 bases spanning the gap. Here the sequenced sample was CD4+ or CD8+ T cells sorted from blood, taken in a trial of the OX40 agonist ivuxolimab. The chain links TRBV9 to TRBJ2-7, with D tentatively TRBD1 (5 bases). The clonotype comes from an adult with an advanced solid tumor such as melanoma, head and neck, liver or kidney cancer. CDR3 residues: CASSVDGGHYEQYF. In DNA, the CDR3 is TGTGCCAGCAGCGTAGACGGCGGACACTACGAGCAGTACTTC. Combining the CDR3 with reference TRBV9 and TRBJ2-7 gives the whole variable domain DSGVTQTPKHLITATGQRVTLRCSPRSGDLSVYWYQQSLDQGLQFLIQYYNGEERAKGNILERFSAQQFPDLHSELNLSSLELGDSALYFCASSVDGGHYEQYFGPGTRLTVT.